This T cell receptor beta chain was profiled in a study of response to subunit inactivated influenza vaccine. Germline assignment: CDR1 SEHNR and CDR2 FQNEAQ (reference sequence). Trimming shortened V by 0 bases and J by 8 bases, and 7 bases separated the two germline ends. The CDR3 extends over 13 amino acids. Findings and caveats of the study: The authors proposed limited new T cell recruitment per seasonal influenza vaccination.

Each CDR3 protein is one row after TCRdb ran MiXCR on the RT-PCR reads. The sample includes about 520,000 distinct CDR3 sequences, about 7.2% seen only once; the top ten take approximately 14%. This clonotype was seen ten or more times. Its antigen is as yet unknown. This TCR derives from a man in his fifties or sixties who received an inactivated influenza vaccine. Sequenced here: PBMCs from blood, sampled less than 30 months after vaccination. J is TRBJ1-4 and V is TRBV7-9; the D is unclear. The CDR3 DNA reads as TGTGCCAGCAGCTTAGCTTTGGGAGAAAAACTGTTTTTT. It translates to CASSLALGEKLFF.